This TCR beta chain was sequenced for a study of OX40 agonist ivuxolimab in advanced cancers. Study details: Patients receiving dose escalation had hepatocellular carcinoma, melanoma, renal cell or head and neck cancer. Earlier treatment with anti-PD-1, anti-PD-L1 or anti-CTLA-4 was permitted, and about 40% had received some. General study results and limits: The CD4+ and CD8+ T cells in the blood had expanded clonally by week 6 at 0.1 to 3.0 mg/kg.

Clones were read by immunoSEQ multiplex PCR, and TCRdb kept only the in-frame ones, dropping some. The repertoire holds almost 80,000 clones, with roughly 80% as singletons. Notes on this clone: Its specificity is not known.

V lost 3 bases to trimming and J lost 2 bases; unmatched junction nucleotides: 14. Germline V gene sequence: CDR1 MNHEY, CDR2 SMNVEV (reference sequence). The length of the CDR3 is 20 residues. This chain connects TRBV27 to TRBJ2-1, with TRBD2 identical over 12 bases. Sample: CD4+ or CD8+ T cells sorted from blood, taken in a trial of the OX40 agonist ivuxolimab. This TCR was sampled from an adult with an advanced solid tumor such as melanoma, head and neck, liver or kidney cancer. Here the CDR3 reads CASSLLRTSGAKGAYNEQFF. The CDR3 region has the DNA TGTGCCAGCAGTTTGCTGCGGACTAGCGGGGCTAAGGGCGCCTACAATGAGCAGTTCTTC.